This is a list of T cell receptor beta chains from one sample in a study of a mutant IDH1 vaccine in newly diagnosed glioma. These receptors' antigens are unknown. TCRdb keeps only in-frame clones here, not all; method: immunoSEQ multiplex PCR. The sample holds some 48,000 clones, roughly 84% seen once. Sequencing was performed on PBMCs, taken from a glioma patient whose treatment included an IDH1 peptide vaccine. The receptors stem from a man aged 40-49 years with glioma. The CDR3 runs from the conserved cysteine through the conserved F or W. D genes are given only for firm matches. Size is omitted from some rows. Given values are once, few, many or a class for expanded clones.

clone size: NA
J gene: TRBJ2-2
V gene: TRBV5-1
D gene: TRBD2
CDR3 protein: CASSPYSGGSTGELFF
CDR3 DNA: TGCGCCAGCAGCCCCTATAGCGGGGGGAGCACCGGGGAGCTGTTTTTT

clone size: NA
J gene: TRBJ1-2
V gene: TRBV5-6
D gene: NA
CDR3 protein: CASTRRSGDGFYGYTF
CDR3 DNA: TGTGCCAGCACCCGGAGGTCCGGGGACGGGTTTTATGGCTACACCTTC

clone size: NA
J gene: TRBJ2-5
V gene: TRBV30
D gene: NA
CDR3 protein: CACQIGGLGETQYF
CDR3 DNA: TGTGCCTGCCAAATCGGGGGGCTGGGAGAGACCCAGTACTTC

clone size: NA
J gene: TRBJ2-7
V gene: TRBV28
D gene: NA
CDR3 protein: CASSLPVREQYF
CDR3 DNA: TGTGCCAGCAGTTTACCGGTACGGGAGCAGTACTTC

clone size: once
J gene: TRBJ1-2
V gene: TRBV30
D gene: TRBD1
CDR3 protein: CAWKEGAVGYTF
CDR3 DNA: TGTGCCTGGAAGGAGGGGGCGGTTGGCTACACCTTC

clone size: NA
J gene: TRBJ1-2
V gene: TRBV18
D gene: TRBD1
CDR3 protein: CASSPSTPGQGANYGYTF
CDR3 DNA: TGTGCCAGCTCACCAAGCACACCCGGACAGGGGGCTAACTATGGCTACACCTTC

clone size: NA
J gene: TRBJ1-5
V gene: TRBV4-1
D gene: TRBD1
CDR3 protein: CASSQGSQQGSNQPQHF
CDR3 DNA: TGCGCCAGCAGCCAAGGGTCGCAACAGGGGAGCAATCAGCCCCAGCATTTT

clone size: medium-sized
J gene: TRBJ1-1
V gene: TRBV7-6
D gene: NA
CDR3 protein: CASSSQENTEAFF
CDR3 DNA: TGTGCCAGCAGCTCTCAGGAGAACACTGAAGCTTTCTTT

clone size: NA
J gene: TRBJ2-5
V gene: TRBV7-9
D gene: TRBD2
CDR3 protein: CASSYGLAGTNQETQYF
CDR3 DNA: TGTGCCAGCAGCTATGGACTAGCGGGGACGAACCAAGAGACCCAGTACTTC

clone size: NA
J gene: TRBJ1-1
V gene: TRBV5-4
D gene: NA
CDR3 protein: CASSWTMNTEAFF
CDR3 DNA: TGTGCCAGCAGCTGGACCATGAACACTGAAGCTTTCTTT

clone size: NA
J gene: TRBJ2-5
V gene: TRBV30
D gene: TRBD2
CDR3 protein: CAWTSSGQETQYF
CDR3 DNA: TGTGCCTGGACCTCTAGCGGCCAAGAGACCCAGTACTTC

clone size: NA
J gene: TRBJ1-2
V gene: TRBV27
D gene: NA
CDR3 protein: CASSLTVTNYGYTF
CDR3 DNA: TGTGCCAGCAGTTTAACAGTTACTAACTATGGCTACACCTTC

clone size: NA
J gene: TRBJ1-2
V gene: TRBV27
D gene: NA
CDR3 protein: CASSWGLGPNQGYTF
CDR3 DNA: TGTGCCAGCAGTTGGGGTTTGGGCCCCAATCAAGGCTACACCTTC

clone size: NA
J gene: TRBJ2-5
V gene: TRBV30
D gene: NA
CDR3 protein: CAWQKQGIETQYF
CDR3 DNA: TGTGCCTGGCAAAAACAGGGTATCGAGACCCAGTACTTC

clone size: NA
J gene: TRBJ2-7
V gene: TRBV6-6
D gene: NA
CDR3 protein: CASSYADLGEQYF
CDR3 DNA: TGTGCCAGCAGTTACGCCGATCTGGGGGAGCAGTACTTC

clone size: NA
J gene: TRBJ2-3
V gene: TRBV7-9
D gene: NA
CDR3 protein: CASSNPGGRTDTQYF
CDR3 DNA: TGTGCCAGCAGCAACCCCGGGGGACGCACAGATACGCAGTATTTT

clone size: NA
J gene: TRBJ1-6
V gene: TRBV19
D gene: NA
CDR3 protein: CASSIQYNSPLHF
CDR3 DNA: TGTGCCAGTAGTATACAGTATAATTCACCCCTCCACTTT

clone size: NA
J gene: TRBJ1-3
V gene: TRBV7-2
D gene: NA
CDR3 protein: CASSPGLSGNTIYF
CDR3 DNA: TGTGCCAGCAGCCCGGGACTCTCTGGAAACACCATATATTTT

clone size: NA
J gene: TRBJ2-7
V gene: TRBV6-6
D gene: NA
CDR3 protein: CASSRDRDKTYEQYF
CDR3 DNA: TGTGCCAGCAGCCGCGACCGGGACAAGACCTACGAGCAGTACTTC

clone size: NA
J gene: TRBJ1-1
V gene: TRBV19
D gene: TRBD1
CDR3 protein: CASSILDRDAEAFF
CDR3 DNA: TGTGCCAGTAGTATCCTAGACAGGGACGCTGAAGCTTTCTTT

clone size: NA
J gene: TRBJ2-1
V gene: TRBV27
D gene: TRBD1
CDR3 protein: CASSPRVGGLDEQFF
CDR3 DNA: TGTGCCAGCAGTCCCCGCGTAGGGGGCTTGGATGAGCAGTTCTTC

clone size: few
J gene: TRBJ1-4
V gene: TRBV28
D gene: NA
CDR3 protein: CASVGNEKLFF
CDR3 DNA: TGTGCCAGCGTTGGTAATGAAAAACTGTTTTTT

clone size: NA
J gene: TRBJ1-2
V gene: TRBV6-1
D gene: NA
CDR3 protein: CASSGHRTYGYTF
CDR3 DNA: TGTGCCAGCAGTGGTCACAGGACCTATGGCTACACCTTC

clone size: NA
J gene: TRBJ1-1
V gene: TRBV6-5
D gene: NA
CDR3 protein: CASSWRGDTEAFF
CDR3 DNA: TGTGCCAGCAGTTGGAGGGGGGACACTGAAGCTTTCTTT

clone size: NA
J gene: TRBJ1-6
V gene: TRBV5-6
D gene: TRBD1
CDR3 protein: CASSLARGRLRNSPLHF
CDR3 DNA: TGTGCCAGCAGCTTGGCCAGGGGGCGATTGAGGAATTCACCCCTCCACTTT

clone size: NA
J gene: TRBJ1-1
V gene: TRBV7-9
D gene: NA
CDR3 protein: CASSPNRLRGTEAFF
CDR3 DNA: TGTGCCAGCAGCCCTAATAGACTCCGAGGCACTGAAGCTTTCTTT

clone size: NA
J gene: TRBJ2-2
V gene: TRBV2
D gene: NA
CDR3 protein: CASSGVGVNTGELFF
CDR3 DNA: TGTGCCAGCAGTGGGGTGGGGGTGAACACCGGGGAGCTGTTTTTT

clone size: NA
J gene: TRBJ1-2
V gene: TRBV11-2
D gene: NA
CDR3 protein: CASSSARGYTF
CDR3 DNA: TGTGCCAGCAGCTCGGCCCGGGGCTACACCTTC

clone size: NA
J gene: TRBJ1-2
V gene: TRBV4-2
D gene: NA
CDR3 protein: CASSQEERGAGGYTF
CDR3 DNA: TGTGCCAGCAGCCAAGAGGAGCGGGGCGCGGGTGGCTACACCTTC

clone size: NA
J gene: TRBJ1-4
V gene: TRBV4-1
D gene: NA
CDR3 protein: CASSQVFGGTNEKLFF
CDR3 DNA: TGCGCCAGCAGCCAAGTTTTTGGGGGAACTAATGAAAAACTGTTTTTT

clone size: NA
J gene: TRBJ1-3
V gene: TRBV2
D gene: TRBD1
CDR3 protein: CASNPGTGSGNTIYF
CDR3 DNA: TGTGCCAGCAACCCAGGGACAGGCTCTGGAAACACCATATATTTT

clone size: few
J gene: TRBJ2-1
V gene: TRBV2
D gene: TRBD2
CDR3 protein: CASSELAGGMNEQFF
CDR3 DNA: TGTGCCAGCAGCGAACTAGCGGGGGGGATGAATGAGCAGTTCTTC

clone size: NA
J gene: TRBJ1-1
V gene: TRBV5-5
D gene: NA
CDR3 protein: CASSSRTPGNTEAFF
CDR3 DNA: TGTGCCAGCAGCTCCAGGACTCCTGGGAACACTGAAGCTTTCTTT

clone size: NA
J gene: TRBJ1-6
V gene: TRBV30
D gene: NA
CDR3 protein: CAWARQNNSPLHF
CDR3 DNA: TGTGCCTGGGCCAGACAGAATAATTCACCCCTCCACTTT

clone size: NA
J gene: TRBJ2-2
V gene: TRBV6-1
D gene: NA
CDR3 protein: CASSGARWALDTGELFF
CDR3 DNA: TGTGCCAGCAGTGGAGCGCGATGGGCGCTGGACACCGGGGAGCTGTTTTTT

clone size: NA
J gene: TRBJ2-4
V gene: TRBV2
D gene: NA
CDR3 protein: CASSPTRGGQNIQYF
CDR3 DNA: TGTGCCAGCAGTCCTACCCGTGGGGGGCAAAACATTCAGTACTTC

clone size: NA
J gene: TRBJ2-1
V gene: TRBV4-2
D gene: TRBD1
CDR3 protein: CASSQVDRDPYNEQFF
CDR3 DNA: TGTGCCAGCAGCCAAGTGGACAGGGACCCCTACAATGAGCAGTTCTTC

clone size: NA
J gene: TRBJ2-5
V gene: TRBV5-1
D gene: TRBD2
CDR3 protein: CASSLWLAGTQGQTQYF
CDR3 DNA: TGCGCCAGCAGCTTGTGGCTAGCGGGGACCCAAGGCCAGACCCAGTACTTC

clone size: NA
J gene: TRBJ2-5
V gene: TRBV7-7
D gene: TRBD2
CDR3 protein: CASSKLAGGQETQYF
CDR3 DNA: TGTGCCAGCAGCAAATTAGCGGGGGGGCAAGAGACCCAGTACTTC

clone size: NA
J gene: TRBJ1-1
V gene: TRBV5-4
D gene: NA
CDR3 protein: CASSLAGSTEAFF
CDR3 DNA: TGTGCCAGCAGCTTGGCGGGGAGCACTGAAGCTTTCTTT

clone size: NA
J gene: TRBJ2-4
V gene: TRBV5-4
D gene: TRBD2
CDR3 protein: CATQRGVAKNIQYF
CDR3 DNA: TGTGCCACGCAGCGGGGGGTAGCCAAAAACATTCAGTACTTC

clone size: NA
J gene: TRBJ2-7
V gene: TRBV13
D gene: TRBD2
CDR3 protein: CASSPRERGREEEQYF
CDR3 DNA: TGTGCCAGCAGCCCACGGGAGCGGGGGAGGGAAGAAGAGCAGTACTTC

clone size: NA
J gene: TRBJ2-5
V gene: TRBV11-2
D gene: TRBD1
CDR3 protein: CASSLRAGGSKETQYF
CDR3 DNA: TGTGCCAGCAGCTTAAGGGCAGGGGGTTCCAAAGAGACCCAGTACTTC

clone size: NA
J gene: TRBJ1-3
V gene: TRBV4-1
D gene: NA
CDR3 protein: CASSQTGPSGNTIYF
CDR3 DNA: TGCGCCAGCAGCCAAACCGGGCCCTCTGGAAACACCATATATTTT

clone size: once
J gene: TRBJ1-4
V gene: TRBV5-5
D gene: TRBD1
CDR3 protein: CASSRGGVNEKLFF
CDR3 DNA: TGTGCCAGCAGCCGAGGGGGCGTTAATGAAAAACTGTTTTTT

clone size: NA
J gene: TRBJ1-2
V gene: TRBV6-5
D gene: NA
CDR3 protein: CASSRGTEYGYTF
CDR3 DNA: TGTGCCAGCAGTCGCGGGACTGAGTATGGCTACACCTTC

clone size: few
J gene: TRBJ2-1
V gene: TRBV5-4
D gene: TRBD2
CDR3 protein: CASSSSGAYNEQFF
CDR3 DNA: TGTGCCAGCAGCTCTAGCGGAGCCTACAATGAGCAGTTCTTC

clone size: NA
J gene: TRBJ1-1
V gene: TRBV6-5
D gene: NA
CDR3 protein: CASSYSRGRTEAFF
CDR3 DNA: TGTGCCAGCAGTTACTCCAGGGGTCGAACTGAAGCTTTCTTT

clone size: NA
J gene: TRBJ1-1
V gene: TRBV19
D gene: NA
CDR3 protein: CASSIGGPSVFF
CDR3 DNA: TGTGCCAGTAGTATCGGGGGACCCAGTGTATTCTTT

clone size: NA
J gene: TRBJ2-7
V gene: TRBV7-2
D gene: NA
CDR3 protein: CASMAGREQYF
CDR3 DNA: TGTGCCAGCATGGCGGGGCGCGAGCAGTACTTC

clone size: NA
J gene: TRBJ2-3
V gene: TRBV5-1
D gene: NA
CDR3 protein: CASSTEGNTDTQYF
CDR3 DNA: TGCGCCAGCAGCACTGAGGGTAACACAGATACGCAGTATTTT

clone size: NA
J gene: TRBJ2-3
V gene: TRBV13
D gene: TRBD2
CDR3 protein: CASSLGPVGAGGKDTQYF
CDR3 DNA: TGTGCCAGCAGCTTAGGCCCCGTTGGAGCGGGGGGGAAAGATACGCAGTATTTT

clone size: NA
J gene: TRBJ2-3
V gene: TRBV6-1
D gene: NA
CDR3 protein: CASSEQPSTDTQYF
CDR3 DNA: TGTGCCAGCAGTGAACAGCCTAGCACAGATACGCAGTATTTT

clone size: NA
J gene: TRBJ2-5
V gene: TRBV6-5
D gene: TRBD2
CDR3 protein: CASSPRGGSETQYF
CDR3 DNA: TGTGCCAGCAGCCCGCGGGGGGGCTCAGAGACCCAGTACTTC

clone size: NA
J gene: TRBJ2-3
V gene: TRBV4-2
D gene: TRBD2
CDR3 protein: CASSQKATSGSTDTQYF
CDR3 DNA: TGTGCCAGCAGCCAAAAGGCGACTAGCGGGAGCACAGATACGCAGTATTTT

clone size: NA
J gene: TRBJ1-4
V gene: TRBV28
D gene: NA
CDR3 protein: CASSLGQTEKLFF
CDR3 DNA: TGTGCCAGCAGTTTAGGACAGACTGAAAAACTGTTTTTT

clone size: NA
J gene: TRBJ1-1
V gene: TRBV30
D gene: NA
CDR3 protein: CAWSVQVNTEAFF
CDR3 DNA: TGTGCCTGGAGTGTACAGGTGAACACTGAAGCTTTCTTT

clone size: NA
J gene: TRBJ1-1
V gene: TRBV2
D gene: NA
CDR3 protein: CASSEFTPSTEAFF
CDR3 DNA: TGTGCCAGCAGTGAATTCACCCCGAGCACTGAAGCTTTCTTT

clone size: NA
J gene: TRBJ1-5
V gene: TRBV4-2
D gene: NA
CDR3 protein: CASSPAPAQPQHF
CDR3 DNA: TGTGCCAGCAGCCCGGCACCAGCTCAGCCCCAGCATTTT